Shown below are 23 T cell receptor beta chains from a single sample sequenced in a study of blood T cell repertoires in COVID-19. This table comes from immunoSEQ multiplex PCR, and its TCRdb copy is limited to in-frame clones, with some not included. This table has 250,000 to 300,000 clones, approximately 83% appearing once. Sequencing input: PBMCs or T cells enriched from blood (not recorded which). These receptors were obtained from a woman between 50 and 59 years old who had recovered from COVID-19.

The rearrangement uses TRBV27 and TRBJ2-3; D is possibly TRBD2 (7 bases). Germline-derived CDR1 and CDR2 are MNHEY and SMNVEV (reference sequence). Trimming removed 1 base from V and 4 bases from J, with 12 bases in between. This CDR3 contains 15 residues. The CDR3 nucleotides are TGTGCCAGCAGTTTATACCGGGGGGCGGCAGATACGCAGTATTTT. It translates to CASSLYRGAADTQYF.

The chain is built from TRBV5-5 and TRBJ1-2; D might be TRBD1 (5 bases). Germline CDR1 is SGHKS and CDR2 is YYEKEE (reference sequence). The CDR3 sequence is 11 residues long. V was pared by 0 bases and J by 12 bases, with 9 bases between. CDR3: CASSLDSGNTF. CDR3 DNA: TGTGCCAGCAGCTTGGACTCAGGGAACACCTTC. Full variable domain (outside the CDR3, taken from reference TRBV5-5 and TRBJ1-2): DAGVTQSPTHLIKTRGQQVTLRCSPISGHKSVSWYQQVLGQGPQFIFQYYEKEERGRGNFPDRFSARQFPNYSSELNVNALLLGDSALYLCASSLDSGNTFGSGTRLTVV.

This chain links TRBV12-3 or TRBV12-4 with TRBJ1-2; D not resolved. The CDR3 consists of 13 residues. V lost 3 bases and J 4 bases, leaving 9 bases between the germline ends. The CDR3 protein is CASSLLSLYGYTF. CDR3 coding DNA: TGTGCCAGCAGTTTGCTATCTCTCTATGGCTACACCTTC.

The rearrangement uses TRBV7-8 and TRBJ1-2; D not resolved. Germline V gene sequence: CDR1 SGHVS, CDR2 FQNEAQ. Trimming removed 2 bases from V and 2 bases from J, with 9 bases in between. The CDR3 is made up of 14 amino acids. CDR3 sequence: CASSLWAKNYGYTF. The CDR3 DNA sequence: TGTGCCAGCAGCTTATGGGCAAAGAACTATGGCTACACCTTC.

The rearrangement joins TRBV7-6 to TRBJ1-5; D is uncertain. The V end was cut by 1 base, the J end by 4 bases, with 8 bases between. CDR1 and CDR2 from the germline V gene are SGHVS and FNYEAQ. The CDR3 totals 14 residues. CDR3 sequence reads: CASSLGEGNQPQHF. For the CDR3, the DNA is TGTGCCAGCAGCTTAGGCGAGGGTAATCAGCCCCAGCATTTT.

The chain uses TRBV28 and TRBJ1-4; 8 nucleotides align to TRBD1. Germline V lookup: CDR1 MDHEN, CDR2 SYDVKM. J lost 5 bases, V lost 4 bases, and 6 bases had no gene match. This CDR3 spans 15 amino acids. CDR3 amino acids: CASSSLQGGNEKLFF. The CDR3 bases are TGTGCCAGCAGTTCACTACAGGGGGGAAATGAAAAACTGTTTTTT.

The chain couples TRBV6-4 to TRBJ2-3; 7 nucleotides agree with TRBD2. This CDR3 has 14 residues. Per germline, CDR1 MRHNA and CDR2 SNTAGT. J gave up 1 base and V 3 bases, and 1 base lay outside the gene matches. CDR3 nucleotide sequence: TGTGCCAGCAGTGATACTAGCGGCACAGATACGCAGTATTTT. This gives the protein CASSDTSGTDTQYF.

In its sample, this clone was seen a few times. This chain links TRBV5-5 with TRBJ1-4; D remains unclear. V was trimmed by 4 bases and J by 11 bases, leaving 15 bases between them. The V gene's germline CDR1 is SGHKS and CDR2 YYEKEE (reference sequence). The CDR3 length is 13 residues. As DNA, the CDR3 is TGTGCCAGCAGCGGATCGGATCCGCGGAAACTGTTTTTT. The encoded protein is CASSGSDPRKLFF.

The chain uses TRBV3-1 (or the pseudogene TRBV3-2) and TRBJ1-1; TRBD1 might be the D (5 bases). Germline V gene lookup returns CDR1 LGHDT and CDR2 YNNKEL (reference sequence). The V end was cut by 0 bases, the J end by 5 bases, with 13 bases between. CDR3 length: 15 amino acids. The CDR3 DNA sequence: TGTGCCAGCAGCCAAGAGCCAGGGTTTGGAACTGAAGCTTTCTTT. Its protein product is CASSQEPGFGTEAFF.

The chain is built from TRBV28 and TRBJ2-7; 12 bases are shared with TRBD2. Looked up from germline, CDR1 is MDHEN and CDR2 is SYDVKM. The CDR3 has 14 amino acids. V was pared by 10 bases and J by 4 bases, with 8 bases of the junction left unmatched. CDR3 coding DNA: TGTGCCACCCTCGCTAGCGGGAGGGGGTACGAGCAGTACTTC. Protein: CATLASGRGYEQYF.

This chain uses TRBV10-3 with TRBJ2-2; tentative D call: TRBD1 (8 bases). Germline V gene lookup returns CDR1 ENHRY and CDR2 SYGVKD. Trimming removed 2 bases at V and 5 bases at J, with 15 bases between. The CDR3 extends over 16 amino acids. CDR3 in amino acids: CAISEGTGGGTGELFF. The CDR3 bases are TGTGCCATCAGTGAGGGAACAGGGGGGGGAACCGGGGAGCTGTTTTTT.

V is TRBV7-9 and J is TRBJ2-1; D gene uncertain. The CDR3 length is 11 residues. With 8 bases removed from V and 8 bases from J, the gap between germline ends came to 10 bases. Germline-derived CDR1 and CDR2 are SEHNR and FQNEAQ (reference sequence). The CDR3 coding sequence is TGTGCCAGCGCCCAACTCGATGAGCAGTTCTTC. It is translated as CASAQLDEQFF.

A note on this clone: One end of the junction does not line up with germline, which may come from a read error. The CDR3 nucleotides are TGTGCCAGCCCACCCTCGGACACCCGTAGCCTCCACTTT. This translates into CASPPSDTRSLHF. This chain links TRBV18 with TRBJ1-6; weak D call: TRBD1 (5 bases). The CDR3 is 13 residues long. Germline loops: CDR1 KGHSH, CDR2 LQKENI.

In this sample, this clone turned up once. The same CDR3 also results from other DNA sequences found in this sample. The chain couples TRBV11-3 to TRBJ2-3; TRBD2 aligns across 7 bases. V shed 1 base, J shed 0 bases, and the junction held 1 base outside the gene matches. Germline V lookup: CDR1 SGHNT, CDR2 YENEEA. This CDR3 is 15 amino acids long. CDR3 nucleotides: TGTGCCAGCAGCTTAGGAGCGGGGAGCACAGATACGCAGTATTTT. Protein sequence: CASSLGAGSTDTQYF.

The gene calls are TRBV3-1 (or the pseudogene TRBV3-2) and TRBJ1-4; 9 bases are shared with TRBD1. The CDR3 is 17 amino acids. Germline trimming cut 2 bases from V and 0 bases from J; bases unmatched to any gene: 4. The germline CDR1 and CDR2 sequences are LGHDT and YNNKEL (reference sequence). The CDR3 sequence is CASSQPRTGATNEKLFF. Written as DNA, the CDR3 is TGTGCCAGCAGCCAACCACGGACAGGGGCAACTAATGAAAAACTGTTTTTT.

The gene calls are TRBV28 and TRBJ2-5, with D uncertain. Trimming cost V 9 bases and J 5 bases, with 16 bases left between them. Germline assignment: CDR1 MDHEN and CDR2 SYDVKM. This CDR3 has 13 residues. CDR3 coding DNA: TGTGCCAGTACCTACTACGGCCGGGAGACCCAGTACTTC. This encodes CASTYYGRETQYF.

CDR3 nucleotide sequence: TGCGCCAGCAACCGGGCGGGAGTCGCAGATACGCAGTATTTT. Translation: CASNRAGVADTQYF. The chain joins TRBV5-1 to TRBJ2-3; 7 bases align to TRBD2. The J segment lost 4 bases and the V segment lost 6 bases, leaving 8 bases of the junction unmatched. Per germline, CDR1 SGHRS and CDR2 YFSETQ. The CDR3 loop spans 14 amino acids.

The V and J genes are TRBV2 and TRBJ1-3; possible D gene TRBD1, 5 bases. CDR1 and CDR2 (germline): SNHLY, FYNNEI. This CDR3 contains 14 residues. Deletions cut 7 bases from V and 4 bases from J, with 14 bases between. CDR3 bases: TGTGCCAGCACCCTGGACAAATCCGGAAACACCATATATTTT. Residues: CASTLDKSGNTIYF.

This chain connects TRBV9 to TRBJ2-1, with 11 bases that match TRBD2. The V and J ends lost 2 bases and 6 bases, in that order; junction bases with no gene match: 4. CDR1 SGDLS and CDR2 YYNGEE come from the germline V gene. This CDR3 contains 15 residues. CDR3 protein: CASSVTSGTTNEQFF. The CDR3 coding sequence is TGTGCCAGCAGCGTGACTAGCGGGACCACCAATGAGCAGTTCTTC.

This clone was recorded a few times. This rearrangement joins TRBV2 to TRBJ2-1; the D gene is possibly TRBD2 (6 bases). CDR1 and CDR2 from the germline V gene are SNHLY and FYNNEI. The V end was cut by 7 bases, the J end by 7 bases, with 8 bases between. The CDR3 is made up of 11 amino acids. The CDR3 region is CASNLANEQFF. Written as DNA, the CDR3 is TGTGCCAGCAATCTAGCGAATGAGCAGTTCTTC.

This CDR3 is CASSPRITDSYEQYF. The DNA for the CDR3 is TGCGCCAGCAGCCCCCGAATTACAGACTCCTACGAGCAGTACTTC. The genes are TRBV4-1 and TRBJ2-7; D call uncertain. Trimming took off 4 bases at V and 0 bases at J, with 13 bases between the two ends. The CDR3 covers 15 residues. The V gene's germline CDR1 is MGHRA and CDR2 YSYEKL.

Only one count was recorded for this clone. The chain has TRBV7-3 and TRBJ2-1; 8 bases agree with TRBD2. This CDR3 has 15 residues. V was clipped by 5 bases and J by 3 bases; unmatched bases: 6. Germline lookup yields CDR1 SGHTA and CDR2 FQGTGA. The CDR3 region is CASSLTGTSYNEQFF. CDR3 DNA sequence: TGTGCCAGCAGCCTCACCGGGACTAGCTACAATGAGCAGTTCTTC.

The chain recombines TRBV3-1 (or the pseudogene TRBV3-2) with TRBJ1-2, with 7 bases aligning to TRBD1. This CDR3 is 15 amino acids long. Per germline, CDR1 LGHDT and CDR2 YNNKEL (reference sequence). V shed 2 bases and J 6 bases; nucleotides not matched to a gene: 9. CDR3 in DNA: TGTGCCAGCAGCCAATCTGACAGGGAATATAATGGCTACACCTTC. This gives the protein CASSQSDREYNGYTF.